This T cell receptor (beta chain) was obtained from a study of cytomegalovirus exposure and HLA in healthy donors. The PCR used 60 Vbeta and 13 Jbeta primers. The assay was immunoSEQ multiplex PCR, and TCRdb's table has in-frame clones only and misses some. Found here are 200,000 to 250,000 clones, roughly 80% of them singletons; the top ten hold nearly 3%. Trimming stripped 0 bases from V and 0 bases from J, with 8 bases between. This CDR3 contains 15 residues. CDR1 and CDR2 from the germline V gene are SGHAT and FQDESV (reference sequence). The sample consisted of PBMCs. The source is a woman aged 25 to 45 in good health and CMV-seronegative. The chain combines TRBV11-1 with TRBJ1-1; unclear D gene. CDR3 in amino acids: CASSLAPVMNTEAFF. CDR3 bases: TGTGCCAGCAGCTTAGCCCCAGTTATGAACACTGAAGCTTTCTTT.